These 29 T cell receptor beta chains originate from one sample sequenced in a study of blood T cells in healthy people across ages. A sample-barcoded 5' primer and a J-beta primer mix were used in a second PCR of roughly 6 to 12 cycles. TCRdb redid the calling of the 5' RACE reads with MiXCR, one entry per CDR3 protein. This repertoire shows 1.4 million or so distinct CDR3 sequences, 42% found once; its top ten account for roughly 3.7%. Sequencing was performed on blood. The receptor set was obtained from a woman younger than 30 in good health.

This clonotype appeared a few times. The chain combines TRBV4-2 with TRBJ2-7; 8 nucleotides align to TRBD2. CDR1 LGHNA and CDR2 YNFKEQ come from the germline V gene. Losses at the gene ends were 3 bases for V and 2 bases for J; bases not matched to a gene: 6. This CDR3 spans 15 amino acids. DNA of the CDR3: TGTGCCAGCAGCCAGTTACCGGGACTAGCCTACGAGCAGTACTTC. It codes for CASSQLPGLAYEQYF.

Only a few counts were recorded for this clonotype. This CDR3 reads CSGRTGSSPLHF. The CDR3 bases are TGCAGTGGCAGGACAGGTAGTTCACCCCTCCACTTT. The V gene is TRBV20-1, the J gene TRBJ1-6; 7 nucleotides agree with TRBD1. This CDR3 is built from 12 residues. The germline V gene encodes CDR1 DFQATT and CDR2 SNEGSKA (reference sequence). The trim removed 7 bases at V and 9 bases at J, leaving 6 bases unmatched.

The chain employs TRBV6-5 and TRBJ2-1; possibly TRBD2 for D (6 bases). The V and J ends lost 6 bases and 3 bases respectively, with 18 bases between them. Germline V gives CDR1 MNHEY, CDR2 SVGAGI. The length of the CDR3 is 16 residues. CDR3 residues: CASSRGGTSYYNEQFF. CDR3 nucleotides: TGTGCCAGCAGCCGTGGAGGGACTTCTTACTACAATGAGCAGTTCTTC.

This clonotype was observed a handful of times. The chain is built from TRBV4-3 and TRBJ2-3, with TRBD1 matching over 9 bases. Germline V gives CDR1 LGHNA, CDR2 YSLEER. J gave up 3 bases and V 8 bases, and 9 bases lay outside the gene matches. This CDR3 has 15 amino acids. The CDR3 sequence is CASGHRGRGTDTQYF. The CDR3 coding sequence is TGCGCCAGCGGACACAGGGGGCGTGGGACAGATACGCAGTATTTT.

Of note for this clonotype: Possible read error: a much larger clone is one base away. The chain has TRBV6-5 and TRBJ2-3; D is uncertain. Germline-derived CDR1 and CDR2 are MNHEY and SVGAGI. The V gene lost 0 bases and the J gene lost 2 bases, with 6 bases spanning the gap. This CDR3 is 14 amino acids long. The CDR3 DNA follows: TGTGCCAGCAGTTACTCGAGTCACACAGATACGCAGTATTTT. Encoded protein: CASSYSSHTDTQYF.

This clonotype was seen a handful of times. This rearrangement joins TRBV29-1 to TRBJ2-3; 8 nucleotides match TRBD2. The V and J ends lost 2 bases and 9 bases, in that order; junction bases with no gene match: 7. CDR3 length equals 13 residues. Germline CDR1 and CDR2: SQVTM and ANQGSEA. CDR3 loop: CSVEPGGIETQYF. CDR3 in DNA: TGCAGCGTTGAACCGGGAGGGATAGAGACGCAGTATTTT.

This clonotype was counted only a few times. The genes are TRBV4-1 and TRBJ1-2; D is perhaps TRBD1 (6 bases). This CDR3 comprises 15 residues. Germline CDR1 reads MGHRA; CDR2 reads YSYEKL. V was shortened by 0 bases and J by 2 bases, with 10 bases between the two germline ends. The CDR3 reads CASSQDPQGNYGYTF. DNA for the CDR3: TGCGCCAGCAGCCAAGATCCCCAGGGGAACTATGGCTACACCTTC.

V gene TRBV11-3 combines with J gene TRBJ2-2; the D gene is possibly TRBD1 (6 bases). The germline gives CDR1 SGHNT, CDR2 YENEEA. There are 14 residues in the CDR3. V was cut by 6 bases and J by 1 base, with 9 bases left in between. As DNA, the CDR3 is TGTGCCAGCAGGGACAGTCTGAACACCGGGGAGCTGTTTTTT. Protein: CASRDSLNTGELFF.

This clonotype came up a few times. CDR3 sequence reads: CASTLLPPGSIYNEQFF. Written as DNA, the CDR3 is TGCGCCAGCACCCTATTGCCTCCAGGGTCCATATACAATGAGCAGTTCTTC. This sequence joins TRBV5-1 and TRBJ2-1; perhaps TRBD1 as D (5 bases). Germline V gene data show CDR1 as SGHRS and CDR2 as YFSETQ. The CDR3 has 17 residues. V was clipped by 6 bases and J by 4 bases, with 23 bases between them.

This clonotype appeared once. This chain links TRBV24-1 with TRBJ2-3, with 9 bases matching TRBD2. This CDR3 has 14 residues. Germline V CDR1 and CDR2: KGHDR, SFDVKD. With V trimmed by 9 bases and J by 4 bases, 7 bases remained unmatched. The CDR3 protein is CATGVAGVADTQYF. As DNA, the CDR3 is TGTGCCACCGGAGTAGCGGGAGTGGCAGATACGCAGTATTTT.

This clonotype was seen a handful of times. This chain joins TRBV9 and TRBJ2-1, with 12 positions matching TRBD2. Germline CDR1 is SGDLS and CDR2 is YYNGEE. V was pared by 4 bases and J by 0 bases, with 11 bases of the junction left unmatched. The CDR3 sequence is 19 residues long. DNA for the CDR3: TGTGCCAGCAGCAGCGGGACTAGCGGGCCCCTGAGCTCCTACAATGAGCAGTTCTTC. This codes for CASSSGTSGPLSSYNEQFF. Full variable domain (missing parts from reference TRBV9 and TRBJ2-1): DSGVTQTPKHLITATGQRVTLRCSPRSGDLSVYWYQQSLDQGLQFLIQYYNGEERAKGNILERFSAQQFPDLHSELNLSSLELGDSALYFCASSSGTSGPLSSYNEQFFGPGTRLTVL.

CDR3 protein: CSAPGRVYEQYF. As DNA, the CDR3 is TGCAGTGCCCCGGGTAGGGTCTACGAGCAGTACTTC. The chain is built from TRBV20-1 and TRBJ2-4; D gene ambiguous. The end of the DNA is better explained by TRBJ2-7, so the J call may be wrong. Germline V gene data show CDR1 as DFQATT and CDR2 as SNEGSKA (reference sequence). This CDR3 spans 12 amino acids.

The chain combines TRBV28 with TRBJ1-4; D may be TRBD1 (6 bases). The CDR3 sequence is 17 residues long. CDR1 and CDR2 from the germline V gene are MDHEN and SYDVKM. V was cut by 3 bases and J by 0 bases, with 14 bases left in between. Written as DNA, the CDR3 is TGTGCCAGCAGTTTCCAGTGGGGGGGCCCAACTAATGAAAAACTGTTTTTT. Protein sequence: CASSFQWGGPTNEKLFF.

The CDR3 loop is CAWSVKIGTGLGEQYF. CDR3 sequence (DNA): TGTGCCTGGAGTGTAAAGATCGGGACAGGGTTAGGGGAGCAGTACTTC. The chain uses TRBV30 and TRBJ2-7, with TRBD1 matching 9 bases. The J segment lost 7 bases and the V segment lost 0 bases, leaving 13 bases of the junction unmatched. This CDR3 is built from 16 residues. From germline, CDR1 is GTSNPN and CDR2 SVGIG (reference sequence).

Only a few counts were recorded for this clonotype. The chain employs TRBV20-1 and TRBJ2-3, with D unresolved. The CDR3 is 15 amino acids. Germline-derived CDR1 and CDR2 are DFQATT and SNEGSKA (reference sequence). The V gene lost 0 bases and the J gene lost 0 bases, with 10 bases spanning the gap. As DNA, the CDR3 is TGCAGTGCTAGAGATAGGCTAGGCAGCACAGATACGCAGTATTTT. Its translation is CSARDRLGSTDTQYF.

This clonotype showed up just a few times. The chain carries TRBV29-1 and TRBJ1-1; 9 nucleotides line up with TRBD1. J lost 5 bases, V lost 8 bases, and 12 bases had no gene match. The CDR3 consists of 14 residues. The germline V gene encodes CDR1 SQVTM and CDR2 ANQGSEA. CDR3 sequence: CSSRDRASGTEAFF. CDR3 bases: TGCAGCTCCCGGGACAGGGCCTCCGGAACTGAAGCTTTCTTT. The whole variable domain, filled in from reference TRBV29-1 and TRBJ1-1, reads SAVISQKPSRDICQRGTSLTIQCQVDSQVTMMFWYRQQPGQSLTLIATANQGSEATYESGFVIDKFPISRPNLTFSTLTVSNMSPEDSSIYLCSSRDRASGTEAFFGQGTRLTVV.

V and J are TRBV20-1 and TRBJ2-3; 8 nucleotides align to TRBD2. The V gene's germline CDR1 is DFQATT and CDR2 SNEGSKA (reference sequence). V lost 3 bases, J lost 5 bases, and 13 bases stayed unmatched. This CDR3 has 16 residues. The CDR3 sequence is CSASWAGTAGVDTQYF. The CDR3 DNA sequence: TGCAGTGCTAGTTGGGCCGGAACAGCGGGGGTAGATACGCAGTATTTT.

The chain carries TRBV10-2 and TRBJ2-1, with 7 bases aligning to TRBD2. This CDR3 is built from 13 residues. In germline, CDR1 is WSHSY, CDR2 SAAADI. V gave up 7 bases and J gave up 4 bases; unmatched junction bases: 4. CDR3 protein: CASMPSGYNEQFF. For the CDR3, the DNA is TGCGCCAGCATGCCTAGCGGATACAATGAGCAGTTCTTC.

The V call is TRBV2, the J call TRBJ1-5; D is uncertain. Between the trimmed V and J ends, which lost 8 bases and 0 bases, there was a span of 14 bases. Germline CDR1 and CDR2: SNHLY and FYNNEI. This CDR3 spans 15 amino acids. This CDR3 is CASSARQPSNQPQHF. CDR3 in DNA: TGTGCCAGCTCGGCGCGACAACCTAGCAATCAGCCCCAGCATTTT.

This clonotype was seen more than once but under ten times. This chain joins TRBV29-1 and TRBJ1-1; 9 nucleotides agree with TRBD1. Germline values: CDR1 SQVTM, CDR2 ANQGSEA. The CDR3 contains 18 residues. With 5 bases clipped from V and 1 base from J, the junction kept 17 bases outside the gene matches. The CDR3 sequence: CSVHWLLPGQGKNTEAFF. The CDR3 DNA sequence: TGCAGCGTTCACTGGCTCCTCCCGGGACAGGGAAAGAACACTGAAGCTTTCTTT.

The CDR3 region is CAISLDRNRSEQYF. The CDR3 DNA reads as TGTGCCATCAGTTTGGACAGGAACAGGTCCGAGCAGTACTTC. The chain recombines TRBV10-3 with TRBJ2-5; 7 bases line up with TRBD1. The closer fit of TRBJ2-7 to the DNA end suggests the J call may be wrong. The germline V gene encodes CDR1 ENHRY and CDR2 SYGVKD. The CDR3 loop spans 14 amino acids.

This clonotype was found a few times. This chain uses TRBV12-3 or TRBV12-4 with TRBJ2-7, with TRBD2 identical over 11 bases. V lost 6 bases and J lost 1; bases outside the gene matches: 20. This CDR3 has 20 residues. The CDR3 sequence: CASSPIRTSGPRPLSYEQYF. In nucleotides, the CDR3 is TGTGCCAGCAGCCCTATTCGGACTAGCGGGCCTCGTCCGTTATCCTACGAGCAGTACTTC.

The gene calls are TRBV6-1 and TRBJ1-2, with D unclear. Between the trimmed V and J ends, which lost 0 bases and 2 bases, there was a span of 10 bases. This CDR3 has 15 residues. CDR1 and CDR2 from the germline V gene are MNHNS and SASEGT. Written as DNA, the CDR3 is TGTGCCAGCAGTGAAGCGCTGAACGGCAACTATGGCTACACCTTC. This encodes CASSEALNGNYGYTF.

This sequence joins TRBV5-5 and TRBJ1-1, with D perhaps TRBD1 (6 bases). V lost 4 bases and J 0 bases, leaving 19 bases between the germline ends. CDR1 and CDR2 from the germline V gene are SGHKS and YYEKEE (reference sequence). The CDR3 spans 17 residues. The CDR3 protein is CASSDWGGWSVNTEAFF. CDR3 nucleotides: TGTGCCAGCAGCGATTGGGGGGGCTGGTCCGTGAACACTGAAGCTTTCTTT.

The genes are TRBV28 and TRBJ2-7; TRBD1 aligns across 7 bases. This CDR3 region has 15 residues. The germline V gene has CDR1 MDHEN and CDR2 SYDVKM. The V gene end was trimmed by 2 bases and the J gene end by 0 bases; junction bases not matched to a gene: 4. Here the CDR3 reads CASSLATGNSYEQYF. DNA for the CDR3: TGTGCCAGCAGTTTAGCGACAGGGAACTCCTACGAGCAGTACTTC.

The chain links TRBV7-9 to TRBJ2-7, with TRBD2 as a possible D gene (6 bases). The CDR3 covers 15 residues. CDR1 and CDR2 (germline): SEHNR, FQNEAQ (reference sequence). V gave up 7 bases and J gave up 0 bases, with 16 bases separating them. This CDR3 is CASTLGGMSSYEQYF. Here the CDR3 DNA reads TGTGCCAGCACCCTGGGGGGTATGAGCTCCTACGAGCAGTACTTC.

This chain connects TRBV9 to TRBJ1-1, with a weak D call TRBD1 (6 bases). The germline V gene has CDR1 SGDLS and CDR2 YYNGEE. V gave up 4 bases and J gave up 0 bases, with 13 bases separating them. This CDR3 contains 15 residues. CDR3 protein: CASSPRGELNTEAFF. For the CDR3, the DNA is TGTGCCAGCAGCCCAAGGGGGGAATTGAACACTGAAGCTTTCTTT.

As to this clonotype: One end of the junction varies from germline; a read error may be responsible. The CDR3 sequence is CASSFSGAEGYTF. CDR3 nucleotides: TGTGCAAGCAGTTTTTCGGGGGCTGAGGGCTACACCTTC. The chain recombines TRBV6-5 with TRBJ1-2, with D maybe TRBD1 (6 bases). This CDR3 comprises 13 residues. CDR1 MNHEY and CDR2 SVGAGI come from the germline V gene.

This clonotype has just one count. Relative to the germline gene, one junction end is altered; a read error may explain this. This chain connects TRBV30 to TRBJ1-2; D unclear. Germline V CDR1 and CDR2: GTSNPN, SVGIG (reference sequence). This CDR3 is 16 amino acids long. The CDR3 DNA reads TGTGCCTGGAGTGTATACAGATCGTTATTTAACTGTGGCTACACCTTC. Translated, it gives CAWSVYRSLFNCGYTF.